Listed below are T cell receptor beta chains from one sample, sequenced in a study of shared clonotypes between healthy human individuals. Clones were read by immunoSEQ multiplex PCR, and TCRdb kept only the in-frame ones, dropping some. The profile covers about 490,000 clones, with roughly 78% appearing a single time and 10% to 15% taken by the ten largest. The sequenced sample was PBMCs. The receptors were gathered from a woman aged 40 to 50 in good health. Some clones in this sample may be carry-over from other donors' samples. CDR3s include the opening cysteine and the closing phenylalanine or tryptophan. Each record gives: V gene, J gene, D gene, clone size, CDR3 DNA, CDR3 protein. A D gene is named only where the DNA matches it firmly. For some rows the clone size is stated as once, few or many, or as a class when expanded; others skip it.

TRBV27	TRBJ1-1	-	-	TGTGCCAGCAGTCCTCAGACAGTTACCAACACTGAAGCTTTCTTT	CASSPQTVTNTEAFF
TRBV7-2	TRBJ2-7	-	-	TGTGCCAGCAGCTCACTAGCCGCCTACGAGCAGTACTTC	CASSSLAAYEQYF
TRBV7-8	TRBJ2-7	TRBD2	-	TGTGCCAGCAGCTTGGGCGGACTAGCGGGAGTAACGTACGAGCAGTACTTC	CASSLGGLAGVTYEQYF
TRBV20-1	TRBJ2-7	-	-	TGCAGTGCTAGTGAGGGTGGGGAGCAGTACTTC	CSASEGGEQYF
TRBV7-8	TRBJ2-7	-	-	TGTGCCAGCAGCCATAGTAGGACCGAGCAGTACTTC	CASSHSRTEQYF
TRBV18	TRBJ1-2	-	-	TGTGCCAGCTCACCCTCGACAGGCGTGATAGTTGGCTACACCTTC	CASSPSTGVIVGYTF
TRBV5-6	TRBJ2-2	TRBD2	few	TGTGCCAGCAGCCCCGGACTAGCGGGAGTTTCGGGCACCGGGGAGCTGTTTTTT	CASSPGLAGVSGTGELFF
TRBV5-1	TRBJ2-2	-	once	TGCGCCAGCAGCTTGACAGTTACCGGGGAGCTGTTTTTT	CASSLTVTGELFF
TRBV7-7	TRBJ2-1	-	-	TGTGCCAGCAGCCCACGGCAGGGCGGTTTCAATGAGCAGTTCTTC	CASSPRQGGFNEQFF
TRBV9	TRBJ1-2	-	-	TGTGCCAGCAGCGTAGGAGCTGGGACTAACTATGGCTACACCTTC	CASSVGAGTNYGYTF
TRBV9	TRBJ1-1	-	-	TGTGCCAGCAGCGCGGGGGCCTCGAACACTGAAGCTTTCTTT	CASSAGASNTEAFF
TRBV19	TRBJ2-7	-	-	TGTGCCAGTAGTATAGGGACCCGTCCTTACTACGAGCAGTACTTC	CASSIGTRPYYEQYF
TRBV27	TRBJ2-1	-	-	TGTGCCACCTCCCTTTCGTATGGGGACGATTCCTACAATGAGCAGTTCTTC	CATSLSYGDDSYNEQFF
TRBV18	TRBJ2-2	TRBD2	-	TGTGCCACCTATCCAACGGGGCTAGCGGGAAACACCGGGGAGCTGTTTTTT	CATYPTGLAGNTGELFF
TRBV27	TRBJ2-7	TRBD2	-	TGTGCCAGCGGAAGGACTAGCGGGGGTGAGTTGGTGCAGTACTTC	CASGRTSGGELVQYF
TRBV5-1	TRBJ1-4	-	-	TGCGCCAGCAGCTTGAAGTTCGAGTCTCGTAATGAAAAACTGTTTTTT	CASSLKFESRNEKLFF
TRBV10-2	TRBJ2-7	TRBD2	-	TGCGCCAGCAGTGCAGCGGGAAGCTCCTACGAGCAGTACTTC	CASSAAGSSYEQYF
TRBV7-2	TRBJ2-3	TRBD2	-	TGTGCCAGCAGCAAGGGACTAGGCACAGATACGCAGTATTTT	CASSKGLGTDTQYF
TRBV5-1	TRBJ2-2	-	-	TGCGCCAGCAGCTTTAGGTCGGGCAGGGGCACCGGGGAGCTGTTTTTT	CASSFRSGRGTGELFF
TRBV7-3	TRBJ1-2	-	-	TGTGCCAGCAGCCCTATATCGGCCAACTATGGCTACACCTTC	CASSPISANYGYTF
TRBV7-2	TRBJ2-3	TRBD2	few	TGTGCCAGCAGCACTAGCGGGACCACAGATACGCAGTATTTT	CASSTSGTTDTQYF
TRBV28	TRBJ1-2	-	-	TGTGCCAGCACAGGAGAAAGAGTAGCTAACTATGGCTACACCTTC	CASTGERVANYGYTF
TRBV4-3	TRBJ2-7	-	-	TGCGCCAGCAGCCAAGCTCCCGCGGCTACCTCCTACGAGCAGTACTTC	CASSQAPAATSYEQYF
TRBV27	TRBJ2-7	-	-	TGTGCCAGCAGTCCTGGGCGGGGTGGGTTGAGGGAGCAGTACTTC	CASSPGRGGLREQYF
TRBV14	TRBJ2-1	TRBD2	-	TGTGCCAGCAGCCAGGGCAAGGGAGGGGCCTTCTACAATGAGCAGTTCTTC	CASSQGKGGAFYNEQFF
TRBV2	TRBJ2-7	-	once	TGTGCCAGCAGATCCACAGGCGCAGATCCTTACGAGCAGTACTTC	CASRSTGADPYEQYF
TRBV5-1	TRBJ2-1	TRBD1	-	TGCGCCAGCAGCTTAGGACAGGACAACAATGAGCAGTTCTTC	CASSLGQDNNEQFF
TRBV5-1	TRBJ2-7	TRBD1	-	TGCGCCAGCAGTTTGGACAGGCTCAGAGAGCAGTACTTC	CASSLDRLREQYF
TRBV27	TRBJ2-1	TRBD2	many	TGTGCCAGCACCCAGACTAGCGGAGGGGACAATGAGCAGTTCTTC	CASTQTSGGDNEQFF
TRBV30	TRBJ2-7	-	-	TGTGCCTGGAGTGTACCGGGGGCGTTGGCCTACGAGCAGTACTTC	CAWSVPGALAYEQYF
TRBV20-1	TRBJ1-1	-	-	TGCAGTGCCGCCAACACTGAAGCTTTCTTT	CSAANTEAFF
TRBV2	TRBJ2-1	-	-	TGTGCCAGCAGTCCTGACAGGGCGGGGGATAATGAGCAGTTCTTC	CASSPDRAGDNEQFF
TRBV2	TRBJ1-5	-	-	TGTGCCAGCAGGACAGGTGGCAATCAGCCCCAGCATTTT	CASRTGGNQPQHF
TRBV27	TRBJ1-2	TRBD1	few	TGTGCCAGCAGGATCACAGGGGGGGGTGGCTACACCTTC	CASRITGGGGYTF
TRBV5-5	TRBJ2-5	TRBD1	-	TGTGCCAGCAGCTTGGCCTCTCTCAGACAGGGGGCGCGAACCCAGTACTTC	CASSLASLRQGARTQYF
TRBV6-6	TRBJ1-5	-	-	TGTGCCAGCATGGACAGAAACAATCAGCCCCAGCATTTT	CASMDRNNQPQHF
TRBV30	TRBJ2-5	TRBD1	-	TGTGCCTGGAGTCTGGCAGGGGGCTGGGAGACCCAGTACTTC	CAWSLAGGWETQYF